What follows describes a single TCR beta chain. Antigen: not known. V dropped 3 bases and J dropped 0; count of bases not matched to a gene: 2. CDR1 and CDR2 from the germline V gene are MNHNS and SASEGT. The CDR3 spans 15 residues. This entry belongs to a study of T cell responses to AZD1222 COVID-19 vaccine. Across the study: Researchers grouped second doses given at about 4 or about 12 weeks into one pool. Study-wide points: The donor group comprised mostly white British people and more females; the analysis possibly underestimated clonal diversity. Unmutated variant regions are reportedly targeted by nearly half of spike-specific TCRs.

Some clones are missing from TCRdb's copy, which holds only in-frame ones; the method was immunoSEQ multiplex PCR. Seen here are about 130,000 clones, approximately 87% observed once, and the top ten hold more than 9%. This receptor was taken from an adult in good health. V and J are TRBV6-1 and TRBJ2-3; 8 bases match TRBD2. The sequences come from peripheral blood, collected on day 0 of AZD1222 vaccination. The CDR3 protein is CASSDSGASTDTQYF. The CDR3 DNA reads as TGTGCCAGCAGTGATAGCGGGGCTAGCACAGATACGCAGTATTTT.